This T cell receptor beta chain was found in a study of blood T cell repertoires in COVID-19. Background on the study: Samples taken during acute and convalescent COVID-19 were collected in the United States, Italy and Spain. Sample material is recorded as cDNA or gDNA derived from T cells, B-cell-depleted T cells, or PBMCs.

Sequencing was performed with immunoSEQ multiplex PCR; in TCRdb, only in-frame clones are kept and a portion is missing. The table has about 69,000 clones, 85% seen once. This CDR3 is 18 amino acids long. The V gene end was trimmed by 1 base and the J gene end by 0 bases; junction bases not matched to a gene: 4. CDR1 and CDR2 from the germline V gene are PRHDT and FYEKMQ (reference sequence). The material sequenced was peripheral blood. The sequence was collected from a man at least 80 years old with acute or convalescent COVID-19. V gene TRBV13 combines with J gene TRBJ2-2, with TRBD2 matching over 11 bases. CDR3 DNA: TGTGCCAGCAGCTTAGCTAGCGGGAGGACCCCGAACACCGGGGAGCTGTTTTTT. Encoded protein: CASSLASGRTPNTGELFF.